The present entry profiles one T cell receptor (beta chain) with its context. The target antigen is unknown. These data belong to a study of T cell responses to AZD1222 COVID-19 vaccine. As for the study in general: Pooled in the analysis were second doses at about 4 or about 12 weeks. Study-level findings and limits: When two AZD1222 doses had been given, Spike-specific TCR breadth and depth rose. Donors in the cohort were predominantly white British and more often female, and clonal diversity was possibly underestimated. The study identified only five to seven AZD1222 recipients as seropositive at baseline.

The V end lost 6 bases, the J end lost 0 bases, and 11 bases lay between the germline ends. Germline CDR1 is SNHLY and CDR2 is FYNNEI. The CDR3 runs 14 residues. The table came from immunoSEQ multiplex PCR; TCRdb's copy has only in-frame clones and leaves some out. The table lists tens of thousands of clones, 75% to 90% of them singletons, with more than 5% in the top ten. This receptor was taken from an adult in good health. Sequences were derived from peripheral blood, sampled on day 0 of AZD1222 vaccination. The chain recombines TRBV2 with TRBJ2-5, with D hard to call. The CDR3 DNA follows: TGTGCCAGCAGCCCTCCTGAGTACCAAGAGACCCAGTACTTC. Translated: CASSPPEYQETQYF.